The sequence of this T cell receptor (beta chain) was determined in a study of cytomegalovirus exposure and HLA in healthy donors. After removal of 0 bases from V and 2 bases from J, the junction contained 1 base not matched to a gene. CDR3 length: 14 amino acids. The germline CDR1 and CDR2 sequences are SGHAT and FQNNGV. These donors were members of the roughly 120-subject validation cohort, a group separate from the approximately 670-subject first cohort. This clone was recorded only once. The table came from immunoSEQ multiplex PCR; TCRdb's copy has only in-frame clones and leaves some out. The sample has tens of thousands of clones, about 90% seen once.

This chain links TRBV11-2 with TRBJ2-7, with 7 bases lining up with TRBD1. The receptor was isolated from a woman in her twenties or thirties in good health and CMV-seronegative. Material: PBMCs. CDR3 bases: TGTGCCAGCAGCTTAGAGGGGACAGCCTACGAGCAGTACTTC. It encodes CASSLEGTAYEQYF.